A selection of T cell receptor beta chains follows, all from one sample in a study of post-analysis software for immune sequencing data. MiXCR, run by TCRdb on the PCR reads, gives a single entry per CDR3 protein. The sample has more than 500,000 distinct CDR3 sequences, less than 40% seen once. The sample consisted of blood. The source is a girl aged 2 to 17 with multiple sclerosis. CDR3s include the opening cysteine and the closing phenylalanine or tryptophan. D genes are given only for firm matches. Not every row has a clone size; where given, it reads once, few, many or a size class.

D: -
J: TRBJ1-1
V: TRBV5-5
size: -
CDR3: CASSPGIGRGNTEAFF
DNA: TGTGCCAGCAGCCCGGGAATAGGTAGGGGAAACACTGAAGCTTTCTTT

D: -
J: TRBJ1-2
V: TRBV4-1
size: few
CDR3: CASSREDTNYGYTF
DNA: TGCGCCAGCAGCCGAGAGGACACCAACTATGGCTACACCTTC

D: TRBD1
J: TRBJ1-6
V: TRBV12-3/TRBV12-4
size: -
CDR3: CASSSRRGTDNSPLHF
DNA: TGTGCCAGCAGTTCTAGGAGGGGGACAGATAACTCACCCCTCCACTTT

D: TRBD1
J: TRBJ2-1
V: TRBV6-5
size: -
CDR3: CASSSWTGYNEQFF
DNA: TGTGCCAGCAGTTCGTGGACAGGGTACAATGAGCAGTTCTTC

D: TRBD2
J: TRBJ2-2
V: TRBV20-1
size: -
CDR3: CSASPTSGGSNTGELFF
DNA: TGCAGTGCTAGCCCGACTAGCGGGGGGTCGAACACCGGGGAGCTGTTTTTT

D: TRBD1
J: TRBJ2-3
V: TRBV15
size: -
CDR3: CAASREVMDRDATDTQYF
DNA: TGTGCCGCCAGCAGAGAGGTCATGGACAGGGACGCGACAGATACGCAGTATTTT

D: TRBD1
J: TRBJ1-2
V: TRBV3-1
size: few
CDR3: CASSKGQGGAYGYTF
DNA: TGTGCCAGCAGCAAGGGACAGGGGGGAGCCTATGGCTACACCTTC

D: -
J: TRBJ2-5
V: TRBV29-1
size: few
CDR3: CSGTYNEQYF
DNA: TGCAGCGGCACCTACAATGAGCAGTACTTC

D: -
J: TRBJ2-1
V: TRBV5-1
size: few
CDR3: CASSRQTGSPLNEQFF
DNA: TGCGCCAGCAGCCGGCAAACAGGGAGTCCCTTGAATGAGCAGTTCTTC

D: -
J: TRBJ2-1
V: TRBV6-2/TRBV6-3
size: few
CDR3: CASSYVTGQGDEQFF
DNA: TGTGCCAGCAGTTACGTGACAGGCCAGGGAGATGAGCAGTTCTTC

D: TRBD1
J: TRBJ1-5
V: TRBV6-5
size: -
CDR3: CASSRDRGINQPQHF
DNA: TGTGCCAGCAGTCGGGACAGGGGGATCAATCAGCCCCAGCATTTT

D: -
J: TRBJ2-3
V: TRBV29-1
size: few
CDR3: CSVDPAWAGKSTDTQYF
DNA: TGCAGCGTGGACCCGGCGTGGGCGGGAAAAAGCACAGATACGCAGTATTTT

D: -
J: TRBJ1-1
V: TRBV5-1
size: -
CDR3: CASSLAGGLSTEAFF
DNA: TGCGCCAGCAGCTTGGCCGGAGGGTTGAGCACTGAAGCTTTCTTT

D: -
J: TRBJ2-4
V: TRBV7-2
size: -
CDR3: CASSIGQNQNIQYF
DNA: TGTGCCAGCAGCATCGGACAGAACCAAAACATTCAGTACTTC

D: -
J: TRBJ1-2
V: TRBV12-3/TRBV12-4
size: -
CDR3: CASSPQMGEADYGYTF
DNA: TGTGCCAGCAGCCCCCAAATGGGGGAAGCTGACTATGGCTACACCTTC

D: TRBD2
J: TRBJ2-1
V: TRBV10-3
size: few
CDR3: CAISAGLAGGLRNEQFF
DNA: TGTGCCATCAGTGCTGGACTAGCGGGGGGGTTGCGGAATGAGCAGTTCTTC

D: -
J: TRBJ2-1
V: TRBV5-1
size: few
CDR3: CASRRDLSGHNEQFF
DNA: TGCGCCAGCAGAAGGGATCTAAGCGGCCACAATGAGCAGTTCTTC

D: TRBD1
J: TRBJ2-7
V: TRBV3-1
size: -
CDR3: CASSRQGRDEQYF
DNA: TGTGCCAGCAGCCGACAGGGTAGGGACGAGCAGTACTTC

D: TRBD1
J: TRBJ1-1
V: TRBV7-3
size: -
CDR3: CASSHGQGRNTEAFF
DNA: TGTGCCAGCAGCCACGGACAGGGGAGGAACACTGAAGCTTTCTTT

D: TRBD2
J: TRBJ2-1
V: TRBV5-6
size: -
CDR3: CASSGGRQRTSGFYNEQFF
DNA: TGTGCCAGCAGCGGGGGCCGGCAGAGAACTAGCGGGTTCTACAATGAGCAGTTCTTC

D: TRBD2
J: TRBJ2-3
V: TRBV7-3
size: -
CDR3: CASSLGRPSGVGRYTQYF
DNA: TGTGCCAGCAGCTTAGGTCGGCCTAGCGGGGTAGGGCGGTATACGCAGTATTTT

D: TRBD2
J: TRBJ2-7
V: TRBV7-9
size: few
CDR3: CASSHRPAGVFYEQYF
DNA: TGTGCCAGCAGCCACCGTCCTGCGGGGGTGTTCTACGAGCAGTACTTC

D: TRBD2
J: TRBJ2-3
V: TRBV7-2
size: few
CDR3: CASSSPTSGTQYF
DNA: TGTGCCAGCAGCTCCCCTACTAGCGGTACGCAGTATTTT

D: -
J: TRBJ1-1
V: TRBV2
size: few
CDR3: CASRDEEPEAFF
DNA: TGTGCCAGCAGGGACGAGGAGCCTGAAGCTTTCTTT

D: TRBD2
J: TRBJ2-5
V: TRBV6-5
size: -
CDR3: CASTDSAGQRGWETQYF
DNA: TGTGCCAGCACTGACTCGGCCGGGCAGCGGGGGTGGGAGACCCAGTACTTC

D: -
J: TRBJ1-4
V: TRBV9
size: -
CDR3: CASSVDGNEKLFF
DNA: TGTGCCAGCAGCGTAGACGGCAATGAAAAACTGTTTTTT

D: -
J: TRBJ2-3
V: TRBV20-1
size: many
CDR3: CSARDSRADTQYF
DNA: TGCAGTGCTAGGGACAGCCGAGCAGATACGCAGTATTTT

D: -
J: TRBJ2-1
V: TRBV11-2
size: few
CDR3: CASSPPRRRAHNEQFF
DNA: TGTGCCAGCAGCCCACCCCGGCGGAGGGCCCACAATGAGCAGTTCTTC

D: -
J: TRBJ2-1
V: TRBV19
size: -
CDR3: CASRNRRAENSNEQFF
DNA: TGTGCCAGTAGGAATCGGAGGGCCGAGAATTCTAATGAGCAGTTCTTC

D: TRBD1
J: TRBJ2-7
V: TRBV20-1
size: few
CDR3: CSASAGTGYHEQYF
DNA: TGCAGTGCTAGCGCCGGGACAGGGTACCACGAGCAGTACTTC

D: TRBD1
J: TRBJ2-2
V: TRBV14
size: -
CDR3: CASSQDMKTGGGTGELFF
DNA: TGTGCCAGCAGCCAAGATATGAAAACAGGGGGCGGCACCGGGGAGCTGTTTTTT

D: -
J: TRBJ1-2
V: TRBV6-1
size: few
CDR3: CATEGRSYGYTF
DNA: TGTGCCACCGAGGGACGGAGCTATGGCTACACCTTC

D: -
J: TRBJ2-6
V: TRBV5-1
size: -
CDR3: CASSLDFRGQAGANVLTF
DNA: TGCGCCAGCAGCTTGGACTTCAGGGGCCAGGCCGGGGCCAACGTCCTGACTTTC

D: -
J: TRBJ2-3
V: TRBV6-1
size: few
CDR3: CASSDHSPNTDTQYF
DNA: TGTGCCAGCAGTGATCATTCCCCTAACACAGATACGCAGTATTTT

D: TRBD2
J: TRBJ2-5
V: TRBV28
size: many
CDR3: CASSSRLAGGQETQYF
DNA: TGTGCCAGCAGCTCCCGACTAGCGGGGGGTCAAGAGACCCAGTACTTC

D: -
J: TRBJ2-7
V: TRBV20-1
size: -
CDR3: CSGVELDDEQYF
DNA: TGCAGTGGGGTGGAACTCGATGACGAGCAGTACTTC

D: -
J: TRBJ2-4
V: TRBV3-1
size: few
CDR3: CASSQSRIGGIQYF
DNA: TGTGCCAGCAGCCAATCACGTATTGGGGGCATTCAGTACTTC

D: TRBD1
J: TRBJ2-5
V: TRBV3-1
size: -
CDR3: CASSAYRGLQETQYF
DNA: TGTGCCAGCAGCGCCTACAGGGGCCTCCAAGAGACCCAGTACTTC

D: TRBD2
J: TRBJ2-1
V: TRBV20-1
size: -
CDR3: CSASSSGGYYNEQFF
DNA: TGCAGTGCTAGTTCTAGCGGGGGGTACTACAATGAGCAGTTCTTC

D: TRBD2
J: TRBJ2-6
V: TRBV18
size: -
CDR3: CASSPGLAGGSSGANVLTF
DNA: TGTGCCAGCTCCCCTGGACTAGCGGGGGGTTCCTCTGGGGCCAACGTCCTGACTTTC

D: -
J: TRBJ2-5
V: TRBV20-1
size: -
CDR3: CSARGRIQLGEQYF
DNA: TGCAGTGCTAGAGGACGGATACAGTTGGGGGAGCAGTACTTC

D: TRBD2
J: TRBJ2-2
V: TRBV5-1
size: -
CDR3: CASSLTSGATNTGELFF
DNA: TGCGCCAGCAGCCTGACTAGCGGGGCCACGAACACCGGGGAGCTGTTTTTT

D: -
J: TRBJ1-6
V: TRBV20-1
size: -
CDR3: CSASVSRAYNSPLHF
DNA: TGCAGTGCTAGCGTCTCCCGGGCCTATAATTCACCCCTCCACTTT

D: -
J: TRBJ2-1
V: TRBV3-1
size: -
CDR3: CASSQIAIEQFF
DNA: TGTGCCAGCAGCCAGATTGCAATTGAGCAGTTCTTC

D: -
J: TRBJ2-7
V: TRBV20-1
size: -
CDR3: CSAGPRGYEQYF
DNA: TGCAGTGCTGGGCCCCGGGGGTACGAGCAGTACTTC

D: -
J: TRBJ2-2
V: TRBV24-1
size: -
CDR3: CATREGGHTGELFF
DNA: TGTGCCACCAGAGAAGGGGGTCACACCGGGGAACTGTTTTTT

D: TRBD2
J: TRBJ2-5
V: TRBV27
size: few
CDR3: CASRVTSGGQETQYF
DNA: TGTGCCAGCAGGGTGACTAGCGGGGGCCAAGAGACCCAGTACTTC

D: TRBD2
J: TRBJ2-1
V: TRBV20-1
size: few
CDR3: CSPLTSGGTRRAYNEQFF
DNA: TGCAGCCCGCTGACTAGCGGGGGGACAAGGAGGGCCTACAATGAGCAGTTCTTC

D: -
J: TRBJ2-7
V: TRBV2
size: few
CDR3: CASREDSFGPYQYF
DNA: TGTGCCAGCAGGGAGGATAGCTTCGGGCCTTACCAGTACTTC

D: -
J: TRBJ1-2
V: TRBV20-1
size: few
CDR3: CSARRPPASYGYTF
DNA: TGCAGTGCTAGAAGGCCTCCGGCTTCCTATGGCTACACCTTC

D: TRBD1
J: TRBJ1-2
V: TRBV7-3
size: -
CDR3: CASSATDRGEGYTF
DNA: TGTGCCAGCAGCGCTACCGACAGGGGGGAAGGCTACACCTTC

D: -
J: TRBJ2-7
V: TRBV3-1
size: -
CDR3: CASSKYQGEQYF
DNA: TGTGCCAGCAGCAAGTATCAGGGGGAGCAGTACTTC

D: TRBD2
J: TRBJ2-3
V: TRBV20-1
size: -
CDR3: CSARVSGGWDTQYF
DNA: TGCAGTGCTCGAGTGAGCGGGGGGTGGGATACGCAGTATTTT

D: TRBD1
J: TRBJ2-2
V: TRBV7-8
size: -
CDR3: CASSFRRTGPLVRELFF
DNA: TGTGCCAGCAGCTTTCGGAGGACAGGACCCCTTGTCCGGGAGCTGTTTTTT

D: -
J: TRBJ1-1
V: TRBV3-1
size: -
CDR3: CASSPGEGAEAFF
DNA: TGTGCCAGCAGCCCAGGTGAGGGGGCTGAAGCTTTCTTT

D: -
J: TRBJ2-7
V: TRBV27
size: -
CDR3: CASSLQGTASYGQYF
DNA: TGTGCCAGCAGTTTACAGGGGACGGCCTCCTACGGGCAGTACTTC

D: -
J: TRBJ2-3
V: TRBV29-1
size: -
CDR3: CSVDYNRRVTDTQYF
DNA: TGCAGCGTTGACTATAACAGAAGAGTGACAGATACGCAGTATTTT

D: TRBD2
J: TRBJ2-5
V: TRBV4-2
size: few
CDR3: CASSQVGGEETQYF
DNA: TGTGCCAGCAGCCAGGTCGGGGGGGAGGAGACCCAGTACTTC

D: TRBD1
J: TRBJ1-2
V: TRBV4-1
size: -
CDR3: CAGKGLPGQGPLGYGYTF
DNA: TGCGCCGGCAAGGGCCTACCGGGACAGGGACCGCTTGGGTATGGCTACACCTTC

D: -
J: TRBJ1-5
V: TRBV5-1
size: few
CDR3: CASSSTGISNQPQHF
DNA: TGCGCCAGCAGCTCCACAGGGATTAGCAATCAGCCCCAGCATTTT